The following is a TCR beta chain sequence with its context. Some clones are missing from TCRdb's copy, which holds only in-frame ones; the method was immunoSEQ multiplex PCR. This table has a few hundred thousand clones, approximately 83% appearing once. The sample originates from a study of blood T cell repertoires in COVID-19. Study context: The United States, Italy and Spain supplied acute and convalescent COVID-19 samples. In each case, the material was cDNA or gDNA derived from T cells, B-cell-depleted T cells, or PBMCs.

Participants reported their clinical history, and cohort assignment relied on those reports. The CDR3 extends over 14 amino acids. The germline V and J ends were trimmed by 1 base and 11 bases, with 17 bases remaining between them. Germline CDR1 and CDR2: SGHVS and FQNEAQ. Sequenced sample: PBMCs or T cells enriched from blood (not recorded which). The source of this sequence is a woman in her forties with acute COVID-19. This sequence joins TRBV7-8 and TRBJ1-1; tentatively, D is TRBD1 (5 bases). The CDR3 DNA is TGTGCCAGCAGCTTAGAAAGGGGCGTACCGGTGGCTTTCTTT. Its protein product is CASSLERGVPVAFF.